Below, one T cell receptor beta chain is given with its context. These data are taken from a study of blood T cell repertoires in COVID-19. The method was immunoSEQ multiplex PCR; TCRdb's version includes in-frame clones alone and lacks a portion of them. Of over 250,000 clones listed, less than 90% were seen once; the top ten hold 13%. The V segment lost 5 bases and the J segment 4 bases; nucleotides outside the gene matches: 12. CDR3 length equals 18 residues. Germline V gene sequence: CDR1 SEHNR, CDR2 FQNEAQ (reference sequence). V is TRBV7-9 and J is TRBJ2-1, with 12 bases that match TRBD2. Material for sequencing was peripheral blood. This TCR came from a human donor in a cohort sampled during active COVID-19. In nucleotides, the CDR3 is TGTGCCAGCAGCCTCGGTAGACTAGCGGGAGCATCATACAATGAGCAGTTCTTC. Encoded protein: CASSLGRLAGASYNEQFF.